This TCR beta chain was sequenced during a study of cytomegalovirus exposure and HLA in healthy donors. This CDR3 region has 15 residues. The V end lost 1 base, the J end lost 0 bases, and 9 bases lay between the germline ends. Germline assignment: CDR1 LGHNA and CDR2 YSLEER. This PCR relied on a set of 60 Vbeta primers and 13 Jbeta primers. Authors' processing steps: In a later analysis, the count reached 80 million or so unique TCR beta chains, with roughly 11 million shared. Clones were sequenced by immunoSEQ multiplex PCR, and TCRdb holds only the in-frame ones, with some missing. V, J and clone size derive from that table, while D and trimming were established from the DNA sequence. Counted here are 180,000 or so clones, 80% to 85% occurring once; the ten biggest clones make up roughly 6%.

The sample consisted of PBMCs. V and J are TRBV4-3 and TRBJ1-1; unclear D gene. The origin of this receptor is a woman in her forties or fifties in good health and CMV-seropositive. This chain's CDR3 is CASSQARGLNTEAFF. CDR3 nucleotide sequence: TGCGCCAGCAGCCAAGCTAGAGGCTTGAACACTGAAGCTTTCTTT.